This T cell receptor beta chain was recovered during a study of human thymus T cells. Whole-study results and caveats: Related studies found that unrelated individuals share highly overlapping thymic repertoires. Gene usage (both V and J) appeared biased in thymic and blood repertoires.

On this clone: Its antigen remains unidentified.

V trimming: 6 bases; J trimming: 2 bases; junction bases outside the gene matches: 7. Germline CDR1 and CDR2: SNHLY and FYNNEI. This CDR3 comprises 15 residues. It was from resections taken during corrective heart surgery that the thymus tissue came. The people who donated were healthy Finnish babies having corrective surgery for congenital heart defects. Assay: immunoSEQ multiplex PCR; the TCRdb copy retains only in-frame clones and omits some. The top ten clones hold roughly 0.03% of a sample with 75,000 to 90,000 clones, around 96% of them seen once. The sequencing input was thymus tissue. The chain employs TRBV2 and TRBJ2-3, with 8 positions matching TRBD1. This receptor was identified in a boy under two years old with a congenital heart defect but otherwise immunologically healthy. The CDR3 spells CASREWGQDTDTQYF. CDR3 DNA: TGTGCCAGCAGAGAATGGGGACAGGACACAGATACGCAGTATTTT.